This T cell receptor (beta chain) is from a study of identical twins. Via MiXCR, TCRdb re-called the 5' RACE reads, giving one row per CDR3 protein. The data show around 480,000 distinct CDR3 sequences, more than 13% seen once. This clonotype has more than one count but fewer than ten. Trimming left V 4 bases short and J 3 bases short, with 8 bases between. CDR3 length equals 14 residues. Germline CDR1 is SGDLS and CDR2 is YYNGEE. The same sample was also used in a study of yellow fever vaccine responses in identical twins.

The sequencing sample was made of CD4+ T cells sorted from blood. V usage is TRBV9 and J usage is TRBJ2-6; D is uncertain. This clonotype was sampled from a woman between 18 and 30 years old in good health. DNA for the CDR3: TGTGCCAGCAGCCCGGCGAGTGGGGCCAACGTCCTGACTTTC. Translation: CASSPASGANVLTF. The whole variable domain, remainder taken from reference TRBV9 and TRBJ2-6, is DSGVTQTPKHLITATGQRVTLRCSPRSGDLSVYWYQQSLDQGLQFLIQYYNGEERAKGNILERFSAQQFPDLHSELNLSSLELGDSALYFCASSPASGANVLTFGAGSRLTVL.